The clone carrying this T cell receptor beta chain has a count of ten or more. This sample was included in a study of T cells of healthy individuals. A single record per CDR3 protein comes from TCRdb applying MiXCR to the 5' RACE reads. The sample has tens of thousands of distinct CDR3 sequences, roughly 17% seen once. The CDR3 extends over 13 amino acids. V lost 4 bases and J 1 base, leaving 5 bases between the germline ends. Germline lookup yields CDR1 LNHDA and CDR2 SQIVND (reference sequence). V is TRBV19 and J is TRBJ1-5; no firm D call. The TCR sequence derives from a human donor in good health. CDR3 coding DNA: TGTGCCAGTAGTAGCGTGAGCAATCAGCCCCAGCATTTT. This translates into CASSSVSNQPQHF. Using reference TRBV19 and TRBJ1-5 for the parts outside the CDR3, the full variable domain is DGGITQSPKYLFRKEGQNVTLSCEQNLNHDAMYWYRQDPGQGLRLIYYSQIVNDFQKGDIAEGYSVSREKKESFPLTVTSAQKNPTAFYLCASSSVSNQPQHFGDGTRLSIL.